The rows below give T cell receptor beta chains drawn from one sample of a study of T-cell reconstitution after alpha-beta-depleted transplantation in children. TCRdb reprocessed the PCR reads with MiXCR, giving one entry per CDR3 protein. The repertoire has some 590,000 distinct CDR3 sequences, more than 9% of them found once; the top ten carry 4% to 5%. The specimen was PBMCs from the stem cell graft donor, collected from the stem cell graft. The receptor source for this set is a human donor who donated a stem cell graft to a child with acute myeloid leukemia. The CDR3 runs from the conserved cysteine through the conserved F or W. Fields, in order: clone size, D gene, V gene, J gene, CDR3 DNA, CDR3 protein. A D gene is named only where the DNA matches it firmly. Rows give clone size only sometimes, using once, few, many, or a class for an expanded clone.

.,.,TRBV12-3/TRBV12-4,TRBJ2-3,TGTGCCAGCGCCATCCAGGGTACGCAGTATTTT,CASAIQGTQYF
few,TRBD2,TRBV12-3/TRBV12-4,TRBJ2-5,TGTGCCAGCACCCTTAATGGACTAGCGGGAGTCCCCGAGGAGACCCAGTACTTC,CASTLNGLAGVPEETQYF
few,.,TRBV5-1,TRBJ2-1,TGCGCCAGCAGCCCTACGTATGAGCAGTTCTTC,CASSPTYEQFF
.,.,TRBV2,TRBJ2-7,TGTGCCAGCAAGGCGGAATCCTACGAGCAGTACTTC,CASKAESYEQYF
.,TRBD1,TRBV6-2/TRBV6-3,TRBJ2-5,TGTGCCAGCAGTCACTTCACGTTGGACAGGGTAACAGAGACCCAGTACTTC,CASSHFTLDRVTETQYF
many,TRBD2,TRBV20-1,TRBJ2-3,TGCAGCAGTCGAGCGGGAGTAATTTTAGATACGCAGTATTTT,CSSRAGVILDTQYF
few,.,TRBV19,TRBJ1-2,TGTGCCAGTACGGACAGCCTCTATGGCTACACCTTC,CASTDSLYGYTF
few,TRBD2,TRBV29-1,TRBJ2-1,TGCAGCACCGGACTAGCCCGGAATGAGCAGTTCTTC,CSTGLARNEQFF
.,.,TRBV20-1,TRBJ1-6,TGCAGTGCTAGTCAGGGACAATCACCCCTCCACTTT,CSASQGQSPLHF
few,TRBD2,TRBV3-1,TRBJ2-2,TGTGCCAGCAGTCAACTAGCGGGAGGGCCCGCCGGGGAGCTGTTTTTT,CASSQLAGGPAGELFF
.,.,TRBV6-2/TRBV6-3,TRBJ2-3,TGTGCCAGCAGTTTTGGGACTGAGAGCACAGATACGCAGTATTTT,CASSFGTESTDTQYF
.,TRBD1,TRBV7-2,TRBJ1-1,TGTGCCAGCAGCCAAGGGCCCCTGACAGGGTTGACTGAAGCTTTCTTT,CASSQGPLTGLTEAFF
many,.,TRBV20-1,TRBJ2-1,TGCAGTGCTAGATGGAGAACTTTCTACAATGAGCAGTTCTTC,CSARWRTFYNEQFF
few,TRBD2,TRBV28,TRBJ2-7,TGTGCCAGCAGTTTAAAAGGACTAGCGACGTACGAGCAGTACTTC,CASSLKGLATYEQYF
.,.,TRBV28,TRBJ2-7,TGTGCCAGCAGTTTGCAGGGTGTGGGCGAGCAGTACTTC,CASSLQGVGEQYF
.,.,TRBV6-5,TRBJ2-7,TGTGCCAGCAGTTCCGTCAGGAGGGGAGACTACGAGCAGTACTTC,CASSSVRRGDYEQYF
.,TRBD2,TRBV9,TRBJ2-1,TGTGCCAGCAGCGCCCAGGGACTAGCGGGAGTTGATGAGCAGTTCTTC,CASSAQGLAGVDEQFF
few,.,TRBV30,TRBJ1-2,TGTGCCTGGAGTGGGATTTCGTCAGGCTACACCTTC,CAWSGISSGYTF
many,.,TRBV5-1,TRBJ2-7,TGCGCCAGCAGCTTGACTCCTGGGCGCGAGCAGTACTTC,CASSLTPGREQYF
.,TRBD2,TRBV28,TRBJ2-2,TGTGCCAGCAGGGGGACTAGCGGGATGAACACCGGGGAGCTGTTTTTT,CASRGTSGMNTGELFF
.,.,TRBV12-3/TRBV12-4,TRBJ2-1,TGTGCCAGCAGTTTTCATTGGGAAAAGCAGTTCTTC,CASSFHWEKQFF
few,.,TRBV6-2/TRBV6-3,TRBJ2-1,TGTGCCAGCAGTTACAGGGGTTGGATGAATGAGCAGTTCTTC,CASSYRGWMNEQFF
many,TRBD2,TRBV5-1,TRBJ2-3,TGCGCCAGCAGCTTAAGGAGGCGGGAGAGGACAGATACGCAGTATTTT,CASSLRRRERTDTQYF
many,.,TRBV4-3,TRBJ2-1,TGCGCCAGCAGCCAAGATTCGGCGATAGCGTACAATGAGCAGTTCTTC,CASSQDSAIAYNEQFF
many,TRBD2,TRBV12-3/TRBV12-4,TRBJ2-7,TGTGCCAGCAGCAATAGCGGGGGCTACGAGCAGTACTTC,CASSNSGGYEQYF
.,.,TRBV10-3,TRBJ2-7,TGTGGGATACGCGGGGGCTCCAACTACGAGCAGTACTTC,CGIRGGSNYEQYF
.,TRBD2,TRBV5-6,TRBJ2-7,TGTGCCAGCATCAGTCTTGTGGGACTAGCGGCTAGCTCCTACGAGCAGTACTTC,CASISLVGLAASSYEQYF
few,.,TRBV7-3,TRBJ2-2,TGTGCCAGCACTTCAAGTCCCGGGGAGCTGTTTTTT,CASTSSPGELFF
.,.,TRBV5-1,TRBJ2-3,TGCGCCAGCAGCTTGGAAGGCAGGGCAGATACGCAGTATTTT,CASSLEGRADTQYF
.,TRBD2,TRBV5-1,TRBJ2-1,TGCGCCAGCAGCTCATTAGCGGGAAGGTACAATGAGCAGTTCTTC,CASSSLAGRYNEQFF
many,.,TRBV7-6,TRBJ2-6,TGTGCCAGCAGCGAACGGACAGCTGGGGCCAACGTCCTGACTTTC,CASSERTAGANVLTF
.,.,TRBV6-1,TRBJ1-5,TGTGCCAGCAGTGAAAAGGCAGAGCAGGGGATCAACAATCAGCCCCAGCATTTT,CASSEKAEQGINNQPQHF